The present TCR beta chain was sequenced within a study of blood T cell repertoires in COVID-19. Germline loops: CDR1 MNHEY, CDR2 SVGAGI. With V trimmed by 3 bases and J by 9 bases, 5 bases remained unmatched. There are 14 residues in the CDR3. Per the study methods: Using reference gene primer amplification, nucleated cell counts were estimated. Repertoires were generated with immunoSEQ multiplex PCR, while TCRdb's copy carries only in-frame clones and drops some. V, J and clone size reflect that table, while D and trimming were determined from the DNA. This sample has a few hundred thousand clones, with about 89% found just once. This clone has just one count.

This receptor was obtained from a man between 40 and 49 years old with acute or convalescent COVID-19. This chain connects TRBV6-5 to TRBJ1-6; 7 nucleotides match TRBD1. Material: peripheral blood. The CDR3: CASSYSGQLSPLHF. The CDR3 nucleotides read TGTGCCAGCAGTTATTCGGGACAGCTTTCACCCCTCCACTTT.